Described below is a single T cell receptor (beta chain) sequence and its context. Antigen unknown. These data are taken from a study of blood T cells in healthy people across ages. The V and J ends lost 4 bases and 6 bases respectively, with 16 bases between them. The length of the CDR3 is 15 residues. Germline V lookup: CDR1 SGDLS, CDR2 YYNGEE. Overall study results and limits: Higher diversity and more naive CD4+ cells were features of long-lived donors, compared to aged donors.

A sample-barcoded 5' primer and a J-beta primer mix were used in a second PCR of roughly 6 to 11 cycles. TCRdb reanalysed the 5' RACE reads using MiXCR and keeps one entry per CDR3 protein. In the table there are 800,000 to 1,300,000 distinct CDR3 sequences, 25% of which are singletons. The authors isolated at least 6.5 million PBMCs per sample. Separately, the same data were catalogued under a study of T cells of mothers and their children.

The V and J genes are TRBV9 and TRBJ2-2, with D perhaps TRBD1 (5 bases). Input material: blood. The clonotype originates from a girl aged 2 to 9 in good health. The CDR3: CASSPRGLESGELFF. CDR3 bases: TGTGCCAGCAGCCCTAGGGGTTTAGAGTCCGGGGAGCTGTTTTTT.